The entry that follows covers one T cell receptor (beta chain) sequence. The repertoire was sequenced with immunoSEQ multiplex PCR; TCRdb's copy has only in-frame clones and lacks some. Altogether 30,000 to 50,000 clones are present, roughly nine tenths being singletons, with the ten largest covering over 0.45%. The sample belongs to a study of T cell changes during pregnancy in multiple sclerosis. The sequence was obtained from a female donor in good health, enrolled as a control in a pregnancy study. The material sequenced was CD4+ T cells from peripheral blood mononuclear cells, taken in the first trimester of pregnancy.

The CDR3 DNA reads TGTGCCAGCAGCCCTAAGGATACGCAGTATTTT. Its translation is CASSPKDTQYF. V usage is TRBV7-2 and J usage is TRBJ2-3; D remains unclear. With 5 bases removed from V and 6 bases from J, the gap between germline ends came to 6 bases. CDR1 is SGHTA, CDR2 FQGNSA, per germline. The CDR3 spans 11 residues.